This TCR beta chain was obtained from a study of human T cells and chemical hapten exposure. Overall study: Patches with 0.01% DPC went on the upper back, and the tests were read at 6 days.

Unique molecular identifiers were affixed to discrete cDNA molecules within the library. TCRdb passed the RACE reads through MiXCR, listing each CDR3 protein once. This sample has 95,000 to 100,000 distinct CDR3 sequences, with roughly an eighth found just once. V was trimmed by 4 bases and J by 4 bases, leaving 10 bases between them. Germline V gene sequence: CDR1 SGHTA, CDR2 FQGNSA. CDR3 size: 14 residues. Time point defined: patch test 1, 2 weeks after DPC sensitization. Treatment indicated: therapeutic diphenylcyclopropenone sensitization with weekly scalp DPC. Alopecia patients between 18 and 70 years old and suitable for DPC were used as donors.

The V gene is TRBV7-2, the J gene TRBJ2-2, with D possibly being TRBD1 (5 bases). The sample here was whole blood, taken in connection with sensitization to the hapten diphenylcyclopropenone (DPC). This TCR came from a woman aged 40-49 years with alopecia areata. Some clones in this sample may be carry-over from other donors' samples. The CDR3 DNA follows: TGTGCCAGCAGCTGGAAGCAGGGCACCGGGGAGCTGTTTTTT. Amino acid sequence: CASSWKQGTGELFF.